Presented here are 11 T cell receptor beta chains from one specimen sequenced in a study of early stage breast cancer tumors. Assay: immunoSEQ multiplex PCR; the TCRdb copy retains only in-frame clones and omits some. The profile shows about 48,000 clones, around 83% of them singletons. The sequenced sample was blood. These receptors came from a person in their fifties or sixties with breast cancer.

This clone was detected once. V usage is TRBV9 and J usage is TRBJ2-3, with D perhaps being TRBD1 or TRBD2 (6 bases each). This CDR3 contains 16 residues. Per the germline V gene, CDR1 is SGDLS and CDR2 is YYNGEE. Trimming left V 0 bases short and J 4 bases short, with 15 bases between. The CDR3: CASSVAAGQGADTQYF. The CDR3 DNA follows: TGTGCCAGCAGCGTAGCTGCGGGACAAGGGGCAGATACGCAGTATTTT. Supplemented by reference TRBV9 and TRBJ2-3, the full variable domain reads DSGVTQTPKHLITATGQRVTLRCSPRSGDLSVYWYQQSLDQGLQFLIQYYNGEERAKGNILERFSAQQFPDLHSELNLSSLELGDSALYFCASSVAAGQGADTQYFGPGTRLTVL.

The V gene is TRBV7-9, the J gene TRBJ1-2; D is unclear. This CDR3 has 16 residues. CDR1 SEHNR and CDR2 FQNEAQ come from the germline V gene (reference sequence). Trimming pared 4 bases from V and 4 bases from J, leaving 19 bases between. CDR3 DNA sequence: TGTGCCAGCAGCTACACCCAAAGGGCGCTCCCCTATGGCTACACCTTC. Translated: CASSYTQRALPYGYTF.

CDR3 bases: TGTGCCAGCAGTGAAGCGCGTTCGAGCTATGGCTACACCTTC. It is translated as CASSEARSSYGYTF. The rearrangement joins TRBV2 to TRBJ1-2; D remains unclear. The V gene lost 0 bases and the J gene lost 4 bases, with 9 bases spanning the gap. The germline V gene has CDR1 SNHLY and CDR2 FYNNEI. There are 14 residues in the CDR3.

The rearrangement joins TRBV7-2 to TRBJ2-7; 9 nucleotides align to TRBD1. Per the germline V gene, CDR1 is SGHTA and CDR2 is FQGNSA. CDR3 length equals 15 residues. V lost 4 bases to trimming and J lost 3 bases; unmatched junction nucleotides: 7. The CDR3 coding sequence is TGTGCCAGCAGCTCATCCGGGACAGGGTACTACGAGCAGTACTTC. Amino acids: CASSSSGTGYYEQYF.

CDR3 nucleotide sequence: TGTGCCATTCCGAGGCTGTACGATTTCTACGAGCAGTACTTC. Amino acid sequence: CAIPRLYDFYEQYF. The rearrangement uses TRBV10-3 and TRBJ2-7, with D unclear. The CDR3 sequence is 14 residues long. The germline V gene encodes CDR1 ENHRY and CDR2 SYGVKD. Deletions cut 9 bases from V and 3 bases from J, with 18 bases between.

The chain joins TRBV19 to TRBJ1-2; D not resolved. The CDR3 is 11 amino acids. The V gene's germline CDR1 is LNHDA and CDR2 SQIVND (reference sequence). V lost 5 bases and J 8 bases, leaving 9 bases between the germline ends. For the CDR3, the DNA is TGTGCCAGTAGTGCGAGGAGGGGCTACACCTTC. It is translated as CASSARRGYTF. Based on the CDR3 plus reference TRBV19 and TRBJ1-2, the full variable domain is DGGITQSPKYLFRKEGQNVTLSCEQNLNHDAMYWYRQDPGQGLRLIYYSQIVNDFQKGDIAEGYSVSREKKESFPLTVTSAQKNPTAFYLCASSARRGYTFGSGTRLTVV.

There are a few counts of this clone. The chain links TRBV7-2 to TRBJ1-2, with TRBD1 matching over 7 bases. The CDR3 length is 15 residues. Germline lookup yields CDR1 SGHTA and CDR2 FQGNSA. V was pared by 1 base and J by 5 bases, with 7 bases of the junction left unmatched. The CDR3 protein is CASSLGGTDTYGYTF. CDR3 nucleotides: TGTGCCAGCAGCTTAGGGGGGACAGATACTTATGGCTACACCTTC.

The DNA for the CDR3 is TGTGCCAGCAGAAGTTGGTACGAGCAGTACTTC. It encodes CASRSWYEQYF. The V and J genes are TRBV28 and TRBJ2-7; D remains ambiguous. CDR3 length equals 11 residues. CDR1 is MDHEN and CDR2 is SYDVKM in the germline V gene. V gave up 6 bases and J gave up 4 bases, with 7 bases separating them.

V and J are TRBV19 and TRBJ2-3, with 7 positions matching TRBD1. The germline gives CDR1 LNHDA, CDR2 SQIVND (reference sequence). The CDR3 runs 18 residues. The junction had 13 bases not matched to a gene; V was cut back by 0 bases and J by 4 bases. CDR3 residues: CASSIEGMGQGEADTQYF. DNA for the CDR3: TGTGCCAGTAGTATAGAGGGGATGGGGCAGGGGGAAGCAGATACGCAGTATTTT.

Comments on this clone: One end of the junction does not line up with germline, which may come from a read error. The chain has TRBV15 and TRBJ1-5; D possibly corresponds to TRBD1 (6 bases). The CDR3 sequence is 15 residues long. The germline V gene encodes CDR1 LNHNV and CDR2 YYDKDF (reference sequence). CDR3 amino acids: CATSRDPGEPQAQHF. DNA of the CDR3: TGTGCCACCAGCAGAGATCCAGGGGAACCTCAGGCCCAGCATTTT.

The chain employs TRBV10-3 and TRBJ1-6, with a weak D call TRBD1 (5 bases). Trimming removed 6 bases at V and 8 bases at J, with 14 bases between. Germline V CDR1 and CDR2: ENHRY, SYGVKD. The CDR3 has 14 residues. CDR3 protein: CAIRDNSSDSPLHF. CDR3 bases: TGTGCCATCAGGGACAATTCGAGCGATTCACCCCTCCACTTT.